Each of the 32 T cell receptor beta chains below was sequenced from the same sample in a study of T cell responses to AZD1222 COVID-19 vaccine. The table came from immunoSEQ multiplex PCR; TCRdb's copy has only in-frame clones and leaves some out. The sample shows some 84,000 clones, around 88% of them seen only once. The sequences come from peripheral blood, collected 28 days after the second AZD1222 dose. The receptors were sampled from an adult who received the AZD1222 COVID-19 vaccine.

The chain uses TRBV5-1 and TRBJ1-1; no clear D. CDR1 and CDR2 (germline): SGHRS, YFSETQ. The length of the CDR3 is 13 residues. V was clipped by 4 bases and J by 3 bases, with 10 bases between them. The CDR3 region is CASSEGTDTEAFF. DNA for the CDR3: TGCGCCAGCAGCGAGGGTACGGACACTGAAGCTTTCTTT.

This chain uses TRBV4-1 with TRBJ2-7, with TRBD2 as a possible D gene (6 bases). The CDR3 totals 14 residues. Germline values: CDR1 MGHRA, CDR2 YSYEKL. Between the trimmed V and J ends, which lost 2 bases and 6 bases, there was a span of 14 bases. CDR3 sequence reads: CASSQSGTWIEQYF. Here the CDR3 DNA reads TGCGCCAGCAGCCAATCGGGGACTTGGATCGAGCAGTACTTC.

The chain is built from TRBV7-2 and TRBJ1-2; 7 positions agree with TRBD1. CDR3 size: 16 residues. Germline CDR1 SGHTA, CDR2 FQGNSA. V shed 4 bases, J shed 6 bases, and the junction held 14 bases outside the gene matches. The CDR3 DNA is TGTGCCAGCAGCTCCCTCCGGGACAGTGTGTCGGATGGCTACACCTTC. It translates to CASSSLRDSVSDGYTF. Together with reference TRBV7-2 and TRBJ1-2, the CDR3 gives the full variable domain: GAGVSQSPSNKVTEKGKDVELRCDPISGHTALYWYRQSLGQGLEFLIYFQGNSAPDKSGLPSDRFSAERTGGSVSTLTIQRTQQEDSAVYLCASSSLRDSVSDGYTFGSGTRLTVV.

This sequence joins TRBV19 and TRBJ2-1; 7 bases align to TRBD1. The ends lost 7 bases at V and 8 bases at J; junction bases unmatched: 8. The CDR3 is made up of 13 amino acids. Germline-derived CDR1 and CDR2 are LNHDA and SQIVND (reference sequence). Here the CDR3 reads CASTNRGTDEQFF. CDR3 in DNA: TGTGCCAGTACAAACAGGGGAACAGATGAGCAGTTCTTC.

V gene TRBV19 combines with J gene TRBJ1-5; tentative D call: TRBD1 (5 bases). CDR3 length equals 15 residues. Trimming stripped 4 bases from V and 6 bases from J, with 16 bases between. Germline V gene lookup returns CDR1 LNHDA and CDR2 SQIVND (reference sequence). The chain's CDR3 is CASSTGTFHLQPQHF. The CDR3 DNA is TGTGCCAGTAGTACCGGGACTTTCCATCTTCAGCCCCAGCATTTT.

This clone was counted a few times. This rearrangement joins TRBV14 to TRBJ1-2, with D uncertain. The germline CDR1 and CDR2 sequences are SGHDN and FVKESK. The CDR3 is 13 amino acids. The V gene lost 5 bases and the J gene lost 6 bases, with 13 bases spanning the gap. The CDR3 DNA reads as TGTGCCAGCAGCAAGAACACAGTAGATGGCTACACCTTC. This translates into CASSKNTVDGYTF.

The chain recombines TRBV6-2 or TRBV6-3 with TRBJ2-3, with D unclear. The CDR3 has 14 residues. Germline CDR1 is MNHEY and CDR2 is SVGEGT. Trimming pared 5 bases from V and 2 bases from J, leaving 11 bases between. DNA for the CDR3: TGTGCCAGCAGTCCAGTTTCGGTCACAGATACGCAGTATTTT. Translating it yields CASSPVSVTDTQYF.

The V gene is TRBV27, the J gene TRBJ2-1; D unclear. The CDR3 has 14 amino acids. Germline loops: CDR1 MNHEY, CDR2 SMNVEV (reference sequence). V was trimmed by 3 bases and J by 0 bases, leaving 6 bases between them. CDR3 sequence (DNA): TGTGCCAGCAGTTTGGATCGCTCCTACAATGAGCAGTTCTTC. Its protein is CASSLDRSYNEQFF.

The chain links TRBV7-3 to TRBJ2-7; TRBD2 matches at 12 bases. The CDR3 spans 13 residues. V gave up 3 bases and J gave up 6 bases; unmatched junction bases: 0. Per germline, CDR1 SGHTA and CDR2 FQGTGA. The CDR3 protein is CASSLTSGGEQYF. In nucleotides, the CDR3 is TGTGCCAGCAGCTTGACTAGCGGGGGCGAGCAGTACTTC. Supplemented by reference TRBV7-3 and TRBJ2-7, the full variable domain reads GAGVSQTPSNKVTEKGKYVELRCDPISGHTALYWYRQSLGQGPEFLIYFQGTGAADDSGLPNDRFFAVRPEGSVSTLKIQRTERGDSAVYLCASSLTSGGEQYFGPGTRLTVT.

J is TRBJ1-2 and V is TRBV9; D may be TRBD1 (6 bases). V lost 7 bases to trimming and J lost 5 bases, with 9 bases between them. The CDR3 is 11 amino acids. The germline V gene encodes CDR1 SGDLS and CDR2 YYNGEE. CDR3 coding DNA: TGTGCCAGCGGGGGGCTTTATGGCTACACCTTC. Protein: CASGGLYGYTF.

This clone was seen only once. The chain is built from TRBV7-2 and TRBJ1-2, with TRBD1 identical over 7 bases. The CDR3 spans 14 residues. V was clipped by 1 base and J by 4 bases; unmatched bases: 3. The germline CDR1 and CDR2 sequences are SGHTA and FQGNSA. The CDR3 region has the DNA TGTGCCAGCAGCTTAGGCGGGACAGCCTATGGCTACACCTTC. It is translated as CASSLGGTAYGYTF. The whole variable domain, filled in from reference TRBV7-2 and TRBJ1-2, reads GAGVSQSPSNKVTEKGKDVELRCDPISGHTALYWYRQSLGQGLEFLIYFQGNSAPDKSGLPSDRFSAERTGGSVSTLTIQRTQQEDSAVYLCASSLGGTAYGYTFGSGTRLTVV.

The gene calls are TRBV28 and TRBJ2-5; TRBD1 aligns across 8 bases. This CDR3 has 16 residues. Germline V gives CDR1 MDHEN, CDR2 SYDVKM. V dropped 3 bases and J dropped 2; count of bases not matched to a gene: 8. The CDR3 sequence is CASSFLLQGVQETQYF. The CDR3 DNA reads TGTGCCAGCAGTTTCCTTTTACAGGGGGTTCAAGAGACCCAGTACTTC. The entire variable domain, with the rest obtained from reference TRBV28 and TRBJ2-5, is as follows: DVKVTQSSRYLVKRTGEKVFLECVQDMDHENMFWYRQDPGLGLRLIYFSYDVKMKEKGDIPEGYSVSREKKERFSLILESASTNQTSMYLCASSFLLQGVQETQYFGPGTRLLVL.

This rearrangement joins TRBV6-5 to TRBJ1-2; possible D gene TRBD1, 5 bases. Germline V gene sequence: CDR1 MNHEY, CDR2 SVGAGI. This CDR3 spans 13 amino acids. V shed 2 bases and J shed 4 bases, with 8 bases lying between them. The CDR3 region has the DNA TGTGCCAGCAGTTACAGGGGAGGCTATGGCTACACCTTC. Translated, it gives CASSYRGGYGYTF.

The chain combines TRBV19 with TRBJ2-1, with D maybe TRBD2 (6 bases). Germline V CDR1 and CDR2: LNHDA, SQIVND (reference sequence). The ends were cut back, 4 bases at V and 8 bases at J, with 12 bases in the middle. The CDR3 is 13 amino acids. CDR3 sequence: CASSTLLADEQFF. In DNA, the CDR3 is TGTGCCAGTAGTACCTTACTAGCCGATGAGCAGTTCTTC.

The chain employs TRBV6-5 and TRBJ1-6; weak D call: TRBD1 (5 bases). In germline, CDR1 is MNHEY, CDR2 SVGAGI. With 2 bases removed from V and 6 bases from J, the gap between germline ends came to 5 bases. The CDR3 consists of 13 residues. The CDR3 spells CASSYRGNSPLHF. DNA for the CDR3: TGTGCCAGCAGTTACAGGGGTAATTCACCCCTCCACTTT.

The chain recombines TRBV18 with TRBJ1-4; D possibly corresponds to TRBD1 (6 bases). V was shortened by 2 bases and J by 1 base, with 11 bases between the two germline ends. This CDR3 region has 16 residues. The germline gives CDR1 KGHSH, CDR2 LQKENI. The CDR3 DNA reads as TGTGCCAGCTCACCAATCGCCAGGGGAACTAATGAAAAACTGTTTTTT. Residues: CASSPIARGTNEKLFF. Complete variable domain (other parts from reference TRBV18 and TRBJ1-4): NAGVMQNPRHLVRRRGQEARLRCSPMKGHSHVYWYRQLPEEGLKFMVYLQKENIIDESGMPKERFSAEFPKEGPSILRIQQVVRGDSAAYFCASSPIARGTNEKLFFGSGTQLSVL.

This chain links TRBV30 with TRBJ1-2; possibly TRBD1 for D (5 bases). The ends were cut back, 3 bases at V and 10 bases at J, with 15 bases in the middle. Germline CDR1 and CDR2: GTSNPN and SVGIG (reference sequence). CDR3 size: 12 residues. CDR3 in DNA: TGTGCCTGGAGGAGGTGGGGGGGTGACTACACCTTC. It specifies CAWRRWGGDYTF.

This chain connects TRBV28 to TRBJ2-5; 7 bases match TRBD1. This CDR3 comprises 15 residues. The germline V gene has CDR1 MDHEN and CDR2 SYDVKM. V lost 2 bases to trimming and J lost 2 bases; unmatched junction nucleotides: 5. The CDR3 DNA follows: TGTGCCAGCAGTTTAGGGTTGGGACAGCAAGAGACCCAGTACTTC. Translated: CASSLGLGQQETQYF.

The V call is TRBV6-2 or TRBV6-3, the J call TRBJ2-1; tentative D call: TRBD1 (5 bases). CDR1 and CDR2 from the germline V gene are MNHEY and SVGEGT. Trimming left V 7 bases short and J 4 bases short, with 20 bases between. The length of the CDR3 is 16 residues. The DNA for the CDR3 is TGTGCCAGCACCCCCGGAGCAGGGATAAGGTACAATGAGCAGTTCTTC. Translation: CASTPGAGIRYNEQFF.

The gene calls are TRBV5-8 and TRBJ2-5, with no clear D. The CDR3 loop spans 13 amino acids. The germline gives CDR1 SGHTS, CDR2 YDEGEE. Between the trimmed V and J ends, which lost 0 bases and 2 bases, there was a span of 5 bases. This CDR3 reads CASSLVVQETQYF. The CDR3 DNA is TGTGCCAGCAGCTTGGTGGTACAAGAGACCCAGTACTTC.

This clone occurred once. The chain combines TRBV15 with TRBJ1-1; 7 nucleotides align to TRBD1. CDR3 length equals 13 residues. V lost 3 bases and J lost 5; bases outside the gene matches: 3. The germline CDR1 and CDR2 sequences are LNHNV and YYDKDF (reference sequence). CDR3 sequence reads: CATSRAGGTEAFF. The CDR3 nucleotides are TGTGCCACCAGCAGGGCAGGGGGTACTGAAGCTTTCTTT.

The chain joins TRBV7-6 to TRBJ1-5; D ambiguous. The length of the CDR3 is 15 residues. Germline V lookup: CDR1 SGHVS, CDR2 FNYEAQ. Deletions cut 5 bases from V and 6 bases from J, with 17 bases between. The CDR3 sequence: CASSPGPLGSQPQHF. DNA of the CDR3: TGTGCCAGCAGCCCGGGCCCCTTGGGGAGTCAGCCCCAGCATTTT. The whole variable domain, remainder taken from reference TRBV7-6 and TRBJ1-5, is GAGVSQSPRYKVTKRGQDVALRCDPISGHVSLYWYRQALGQGPEFLTYFNYEAQQDKSGLPNDRFSAERPEGSISTLTIQRTEQRDSAMYRCASSPGPLGSQPQHFGDGTRLSIL.

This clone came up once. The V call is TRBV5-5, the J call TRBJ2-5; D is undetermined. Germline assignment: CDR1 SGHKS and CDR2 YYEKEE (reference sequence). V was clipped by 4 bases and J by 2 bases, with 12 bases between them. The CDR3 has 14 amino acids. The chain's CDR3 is CASSGVGFQETQYF. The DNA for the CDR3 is TGTGCCAGCAGCGGCGTCGGCTTTCAAGAGACCCAGTACTTC.

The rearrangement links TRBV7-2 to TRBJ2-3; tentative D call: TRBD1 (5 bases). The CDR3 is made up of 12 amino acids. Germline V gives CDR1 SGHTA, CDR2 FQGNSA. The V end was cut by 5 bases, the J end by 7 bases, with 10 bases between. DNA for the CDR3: TGTGCCAGCAGCCAGCAGGGTAATACGCAGTATTTT. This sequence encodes CASSQQGNTQYF. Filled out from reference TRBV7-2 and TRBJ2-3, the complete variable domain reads GAGVSQSPSNKVTEKGKDVELRCDPISGHTALYWYRQSLGQGLEFLIYFQGNSAPDKSGLPSDRFSAERTGGSVSTLTIQRTQQEDSAVYLCASSQQGNTQYFGPGTRLTVL.

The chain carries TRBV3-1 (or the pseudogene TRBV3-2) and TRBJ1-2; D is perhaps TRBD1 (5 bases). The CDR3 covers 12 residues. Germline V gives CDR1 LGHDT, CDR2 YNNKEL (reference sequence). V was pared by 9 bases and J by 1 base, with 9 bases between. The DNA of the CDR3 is TGTGCCAGTATGGGGGTTAACTATGGCTACACCTTC. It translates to CASMGVNYGYTF.

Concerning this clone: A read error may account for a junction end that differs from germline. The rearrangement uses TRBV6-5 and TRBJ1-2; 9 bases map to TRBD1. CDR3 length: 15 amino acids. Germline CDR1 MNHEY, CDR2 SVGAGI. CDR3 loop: CATSRTGAGLRGYTF. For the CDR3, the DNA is TGTGCCACCAGTCGGACAGGGGCGGGCCTGAGGGGCTACACCTTC.

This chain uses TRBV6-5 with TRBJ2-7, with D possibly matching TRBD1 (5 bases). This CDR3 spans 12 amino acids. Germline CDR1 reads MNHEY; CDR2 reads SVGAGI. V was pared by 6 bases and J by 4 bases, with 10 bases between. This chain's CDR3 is CASRDKGYEQYF. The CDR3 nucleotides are TGTGCCAGCAGGGACAAGGGGTACGAGCAGTACTTC.

The CDR3 reads CASSVQAYGYTF. The CDR3 DNA sequence: TGTGCCAGCAGCGTTCAGGCTTATGGCTACACCTTC. V is TRBV9 and J is TRBJ1-2; D remains ambiguous. Per germline, CDR1 SGDLS and CDR2 YYNGEE. This CDR3 comprises 12 residues. Between the trimmed V and J ends, which lost 2 bases and 5 bases, there was a span of 7 bases.

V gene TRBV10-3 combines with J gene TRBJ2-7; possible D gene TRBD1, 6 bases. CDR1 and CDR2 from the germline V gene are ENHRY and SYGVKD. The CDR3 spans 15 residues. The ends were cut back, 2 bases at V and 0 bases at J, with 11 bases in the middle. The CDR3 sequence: CAISEGQGSSYEQYF. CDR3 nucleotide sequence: TGTGCCATCAGTGAGGGCCAGGGGAGCTCCTACGAGCAGTACTTC.

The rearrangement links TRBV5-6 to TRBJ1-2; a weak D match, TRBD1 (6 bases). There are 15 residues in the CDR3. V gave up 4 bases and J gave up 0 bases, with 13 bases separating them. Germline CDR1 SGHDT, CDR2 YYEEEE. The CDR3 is CASSHQGLANYGYTF. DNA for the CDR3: TGTGCCAGCAGCCATCAGGGGCTAGCTAACTATGGCTACACCTTC.

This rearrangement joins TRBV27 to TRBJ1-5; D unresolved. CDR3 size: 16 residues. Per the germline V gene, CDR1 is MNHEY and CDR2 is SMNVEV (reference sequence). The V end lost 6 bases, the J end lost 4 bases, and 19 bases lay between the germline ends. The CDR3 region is CASSMRMGSGNQPQHF. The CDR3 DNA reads TGTGCCAGCAGCATGAGAATGGGTAGTGGTAATCAGCCCCAGCATTTT.

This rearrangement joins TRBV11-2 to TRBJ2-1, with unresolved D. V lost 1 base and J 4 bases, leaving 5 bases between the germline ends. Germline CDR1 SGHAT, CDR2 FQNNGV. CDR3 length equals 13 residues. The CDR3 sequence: CASSLARYNEQFF. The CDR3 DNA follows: TGTGCCAGCAGCTTAGCCAGGTACAATGAGCAGTTCTTC.